The 4 T cell receptor beta chains presented below share a single source sample, sequenced in a study of early T cells in non-severe SARS-CoV-2 infection. TCRdb used MiXCR to reprocess the 5' RACE reads, holding one entry per CDR3 protein. The sample has tens of thousands of distinct CDR3 sequences; more than 12% are singletons. The source material was whole blood, sampled at baseline. The receptors originated from an adult who was a healthcare worker with PCR-confirmed SARS-CoV-2 infection or an uninfected control (not recorded which).

V and J are TRBV3-1 and TRBJ2-7; D is uncertain. Germline V gene sequence: CDR1 LGHDT, CDR2 YNNKEL (reference sequence). V was cut by 2 bases and J by 2 bases, with 4 bases left in between. This CDR3 has 12 residues. Written as DNA, the CDR3 is TGTGCCAGCAGCCAATCTCCCTACGAGCAGTACTTC. It translates to CASSQSPYEQYF.

This CDR3 is CASSPGAQETQYF. CDR3 bases: TGTGCCAGCAGCCCCGGGGCACAAGAGACCCAGTACTTC. J is TRBJ2-5 and V is TRBV7-3; D possibly matches TRBD1 or TRBD2 (5 bases each). This CDR3 region has 13 residues. Trimming cost V 5 bases and J 2 bases, with 9 bases left between them. Germline V gene lookup returns CDR1 SGHTA and CDR2 FQGTGA.

This chain uses TRBV11-2 with TRBJ2-5, with no clear D. Trimming removed 4 bases from V and 7 bases from J, with 13 bases in between. Per germline, CDR1 SGHAT and CDR2 FQNNGV. CDR3 size: 13 residues. The chain's CDR3 is CASSSTRAGTQYF. The CDR3 DNA follows: TGTGCCAGCAGCTCAACTCGGGCCGGGACCCAGTACTTC. Looking up the rest from reference TRBV11-2 and TRBJ2-5 gives the full variable domain: EAGVAQSPRYKIIEKRQSVAFWCNPISGHATLYWYQQILGQGPKLLIQFQNNGVVDDSQLPKDRFSAERLKGVDSTLKIQPAKLEDSAVYLCASSSTRAGTQYFGPGTRLLVL.

The chain uses TRBV21-1 and TRBJ2-7; TRBD1, the D gene given by the table, was not confirmed from the DNA. TRBV21-1 represents a pseudogene. The CDR3 contains 16 residues. CDR3 sequence reads: CASSLGGSGRSYEQYF. The CDR3 DNA follows: TGTGCCAGCAGCCTTGGGGGCAGCGGGAGGTCCTACGAGCAGTACTTC.